Listed below are T cell receptor beta chains from one sample, sequenced in a study of T cell responses to AZD1222 COVID-19 vaccine. Produced via immunoSEQ multiplex PCR; TCRdb's table is partial and in-frame only. Among roughly 190,000 clones listed, approximately 89% were seen once. The specimen comprised peripheral blood, sampled 28 days after the second AZD1222 dose. The source of these receptors is an adult who received the AZD1222 COVID-19 vaccine. Each CDR3 is given with its conserved first and last residue. A D gene is named only where the DNA matches it firmly. Clone size is stated in some rows and not others, as once, few, many or a class when expanded.

cdr3_nt cdr3_aa j_call v_call clone_size d_call
TGTGCCAGCTCACCACGGCTAGCGGGAGCCTACGAGCAGTACTTC CASSPRLAGAYEQYF TRBJ2-7 TRBV18 NA TRBD2
TGCGCCAGCAGCCCCAGTCAGGGGGCGGAATCACCCCTCCACTTT CASSPSQGAESPLHF TRBJ1-6 TRBV4-1 NA TRBD1
TGTGCCAGCAGCTTGGACAGTTACAATGAGCAGTTCTTC CASSLDSYNEQFF TRBJ2-1 TRBV5-4 NA NA
TGTGCCAGCAGCGACAGTCTGAACACTGAAGCTTTCTTT CASSDSLNTEAFF TRBJ1-1 TRBV9 NA NA
TGTGCCAGCAGTGTACAGGGGAGGAATTCACCCCTCCACTTT CASSVQGRNSPLHF TRBJ1-6 TRBV2 NA TRBD1
TGTGCCAGCAGCCAGGGGGCAGGGGCCTACGAGCAGTACTTC CASSQGAGAYEQYF TRBJ2-7 TRBV11-2 NA TRBD1
TGTGCTAGTGGTTTCGGGACTAGCGGGGGGAAGACCCAGTACTTC CASGFGTSGGKTQYF TRBJ2-5 TRBV12-5 NA TRBD2
TGTGCCAGCAGCTTAGGAGAGGGCAGCACAGATACGCAGTATTTT CASSLGEGSTDTQYF TRBJ2-3 TRBV11-3 NA NA
TGTGCCAGCAGTCAAGCCTTAAGGGGCGAGCAGTACTTC CASSQALRGEQYF TRBJ2-7 TRBV4-2 NA NA
TGTGCCAGTAGTATTTTGACAGCTAACTATGGCTACACCTTC CASSILTANYGYTF TRBJ1-2 TRBV19 NA NA
TGTGCCAGCAGCGCCTACCCCTCCTACAATGAGCAGTTCTTC CASSAYPSYNEQFF TRBJ2-1 TRBV6-2/TRBV6-3 NA NA
TGTGCCAGCAGCCTCGGGACCGAAATAAGTGGCTACACCTTC CASSLGTEISGYTF TRBJ1-2 TRBV7-9 NA NA
TGTGCCAGTAGGACAGGGGGCTCCTATAATTCACCCCTCCACTTT CASRTGGSYNSPLHF TRBJ1-6 TRBV19 NA TRBD1
TGTGCCAGCAGCCCCCGACAGGGTAATTCACCCCTCCACTTT CASSPRQGNSPLHF TRBJ1-6 TRBV7-2 NA TRBD1
TGTGCCAGCAGTAAACCGGGGGAGTTCCCCCAGCATTTT CASSKPGEFPQHF TRBJ1-5 TRBV6-5 NA NA
TGTGCCAGCAGTGTAAGGGATCTGGGGAATCAGCCCCAGCATTTT CASSVRDLGNQPQHF TRBJ1-5 TRBV2 NA NA
TGTGCCAGCAGCTTAGGGTTGGCGAGAAACACCATATATTTT CASSLGLARNTIYF TRBJ1-3 TRBV7-2 once NA
TGTGCCAGCAGTGAATCGGGAACCTACGAGCAGTACTTC CASSESGTYEQYF TRBJ2-7 TRBV25-1 NA NA
TGTGCTAGTGGTTTGCCCCTATCCCAGTACTTC CASGLPLSQYF TRBJ2-5 TRBV12-5 NA NA
TGTGCCAGCAGCTTGGCGGGGGGGTACCAAGAGACCCAGTACTTC CASSLAGGYQETQYF TRBJ2-5 TRBV11-2 NA TRBD2
TGTGCCAGCTCACCACAAGGACAGGCGAGCTACGAGCAGTACTTC CASSPQGQASYEQYF TRBJ2-7 TRBV18 NA TRBD1
TGTGCCAGCAGCCCCTCGGAGGCAGATACGCAGTATTTT CASSPSEADTQYF TRBJ2-3 TRBV3-1/TRBV3-2 NA NA
TGTGCTAGTGGTTTGCCCTCGGGTGTTCCGTGGCCCCAGCATTTT CASGLPSGVPWPQHF TRBJ1-5 TRBV12-5 few NA
TGTGCCAGCAAGGGGGGTCTGGAGGACACTGAAGCTTTCTTT CASKGGLEDTEAFF TRBJ1-1 TRBV2 NA NA
TGTGCCAGCAGCTTAGGGACAGGGGTACAGCCCCAGCATTTT CASSLGTGVQPQHF TRBJ1-5 TRBV7-9 once TRBD1
TGTGCCAGTATGTCCCTGGGCTCTGGGGCCAACGTCCTGACTTTC CASMSLGSGANVLTF TRBJ2-6 TRBV19 NA NA
TGTGCCAGCAGGGGGCCTTTTGTGCTCTTC CASRGPFVLF TRBJ2-1 TRBV2 NA NA
TGTGCCAGCTCACCAGGGACAGGGAGCCTTTTTGGCTACACCTTC CASSPGTGSLFGYTF TRBJ1-2 TRBV18 NA TRBD1
TGTGCCAGCTCACCACCACTAATCTTGTCCACCAATCACTACGAGCAGTACTTC CASSPPLILSTNHYEQYF TRBJ2-7 TRBV18 once NA
TGTGCCAGCTCACCACCGGTAGTCGCCAGCTCTGGAAACACCATATATTTT CASSPPVVASSGNTIYF TRBJ1-3 TRBV18 NA NA
TGTGCCAGTAGTAGGGGGGACGGAACCTACGAGCAGTACTTC CASSRGDGTYEQYF TRBJ2-7 TRBV19 once NA
TGTGCCAGCTCCTTAGCGGGAGGGCCCGGAGAGACCCAGTACTTC CASSLAGGPGETQYF TRBJ2-5 TRBV18 NA TRBD2
TGCGCCAGCAGCCAAGCCGACAGGGAAGTCTACGAGCAGTACTTC CASSQADREVYEQYF TRBJ2-7 TRBV4-1 NA TRBD1
TGTGCCAGCTCACAGGGAACTTACGAGCAGTACTTC CASSQGTYEQYF TRBJ2-7 TRBV18 NA NA
TGTGCCAGCAGGGACAGACACAATGAGCAGTTCTTC CASRDRHNEQFF TRBJ2-1 TRBV3-1/TRBV3-2 NA NA
TGTGCCAGCAGTGACCGATGGGACAGGGGAAATTCCTACGAGCAGTACTTC CASSDRWDRGNSYEQYF TRBJ2-7 TRBV25-1 NA TRBD1
TGTGCCAGCAGCCACGGGGGACTCGAGCAGTACTTC CASSHGGLEQYF TRBJ2-7 TRBV3-1/TRBV3-2 NA NA